This T cell receptor beta chain was sequenced for a study of T cell responses to AZD1222 COVID-19 vaccine. This clone occurred a few times. Clones were sequenced by immunoSEQ multiplex PCR, and TCRdb holds only the in-frame ones, with some missing. The sample includes over 150,000 clones, roughly 90% seen only once; the top ten take 3.1%. Looked up from germline, CDR1 is KGHSH and CDR2 is LQKENI. The V and J ends lost 2 bases and 0 bases respectively, with 5 bases between them. The CDR3 sequence is 14 residues long. The receptor was derived from an adult in good health. This specimen was peripheral blood, taken on day 0 of AZD1222 vaccination. The chain recombines TRBV18 with TRBJ1-3; D call uncertain. CDR3 coding DNA: TGTGCCAGCTCACCAGACATCTCTGGAAACACCATATATTTT. Protein: CASSPDISGNTIYF. Supplemented by reference TRBV18 and TRBJ1-3, the full variable domain reads NAGVMQNPRHLVRRRGQEARLRCSPMKGHSHVYWYRQLPEEGLKFMVYLQKENIIDESGMPKERFSAEFPKEGPSILRIQQVVRGDSAAYFCASSPDISGNTIYFGEGSWLTVV.